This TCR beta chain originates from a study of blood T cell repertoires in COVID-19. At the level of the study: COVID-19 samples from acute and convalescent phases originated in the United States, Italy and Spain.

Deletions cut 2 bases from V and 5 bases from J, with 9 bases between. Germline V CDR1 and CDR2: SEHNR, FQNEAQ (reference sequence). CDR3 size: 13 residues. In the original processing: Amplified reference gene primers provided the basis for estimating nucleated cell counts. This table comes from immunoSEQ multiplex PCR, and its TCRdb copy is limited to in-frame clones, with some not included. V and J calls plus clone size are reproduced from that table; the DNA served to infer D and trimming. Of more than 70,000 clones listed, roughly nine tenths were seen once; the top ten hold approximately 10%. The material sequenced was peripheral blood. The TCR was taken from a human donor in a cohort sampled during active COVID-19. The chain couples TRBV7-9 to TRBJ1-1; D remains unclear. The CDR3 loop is CASSLFEWTEAFF. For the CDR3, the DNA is TGTGCCAGCAGCTTATTTGAGTGGACTGAAGCTTTCTTT. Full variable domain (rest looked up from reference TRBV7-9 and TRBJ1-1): DTGVSQNPRHKITKRGQNVTFRCDPISEHNRLYWYRQTLGQGPEFLTYFQNEAQLEKSRLLSDRFSAERPKGSFSTLEIQRTEQGDSAMYLCASSLFEWTEAFFGQGTRLTVV.